Described below is a single T cell receptor (beta chain) sequence and its context. Its specificity is not known. The sample originates from a study of OX40 agonist ivuxolimab in advanced cancers. On the study more broadly: Past anti-PD-1, anti-PD-L1 or anti-CTLA-4 therapy was accepted, and approximately 37% had received some.

Some clones are missing from TCRdb's copy, which holds only in-frame ones; the method was immunoSEQ multiplex PCR. The sample shows around 67,000 clones, 70% to 90% of them seen only once. Germline values: CDR1 LNHDA, CDR2 SQIVND (reference sequence). The CDR3 has 15 residues. V was clipped by 7 bases and J by 3 bases, with 15 bases between them. Points from the study as a whole: It was also the case that some nonresponders had low normalized T-cell clonal expansion. Dosing at 0.1 to 3.0 mg/kg was accompanied by clonal expansion of CD4+ and CD8+ blood T cells by week 6.

The chain employs TRBV19 and TRBJ2-2; D possibly corresponds to TRBD2 (7 bases). This specimen was CD4+ or CD8+ T cells sorted from blood, taken in a trial of the OX40 agonist ivuxolimab. The TCR originated in an adult with an advanced solid tumor such as melanoma, head and neck, liver or kidney cancer. The CDR3 nucleotides read TGTGCCAGTAAACGGGGGGCATCGGACACCGGGGAGCTGTTTTTT. As protein: CASKRGASDTGELFF.